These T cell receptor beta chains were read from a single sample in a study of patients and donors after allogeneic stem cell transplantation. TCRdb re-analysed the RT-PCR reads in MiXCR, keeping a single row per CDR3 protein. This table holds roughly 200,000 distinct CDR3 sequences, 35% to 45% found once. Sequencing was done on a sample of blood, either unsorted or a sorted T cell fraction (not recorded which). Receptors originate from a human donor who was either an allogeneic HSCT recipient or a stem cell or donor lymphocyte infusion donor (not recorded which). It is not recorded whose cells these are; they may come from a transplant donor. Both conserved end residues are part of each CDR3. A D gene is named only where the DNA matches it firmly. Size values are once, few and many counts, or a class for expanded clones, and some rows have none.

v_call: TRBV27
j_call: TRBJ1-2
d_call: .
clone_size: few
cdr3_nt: TGTGCCAGCAGTCTAGGCCGACGGACGAATAACTATGGCTACACCTTC
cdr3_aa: CASSLGRRTNNYGYTF

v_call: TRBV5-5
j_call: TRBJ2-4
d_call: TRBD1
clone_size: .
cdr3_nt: TGTGCCAGCAGCTTGCGGACAGGGTGGGAAGGCATTCAGTACTTC
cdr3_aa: CASSLRTGWEGIQYF

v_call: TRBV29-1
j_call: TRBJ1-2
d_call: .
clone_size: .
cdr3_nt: TGCAGCGTTGTTAGAAGGGATGGCTACACCTTC
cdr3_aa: CSVVRRDGYTF

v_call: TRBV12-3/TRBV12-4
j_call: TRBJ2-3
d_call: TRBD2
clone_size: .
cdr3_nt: TGTGCCAGCAGTTTGGGACTAGCGGGGGCCGCTAGCACAGATATGCAGTATTTT
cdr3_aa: CASSLGLAGAASTDMQYF

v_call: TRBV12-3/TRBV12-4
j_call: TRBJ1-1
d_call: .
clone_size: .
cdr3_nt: TGTGCCAGCAGTTTTGGTACAGGTGAAGCTTTCTTT
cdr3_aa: CASSFGTGEAFF

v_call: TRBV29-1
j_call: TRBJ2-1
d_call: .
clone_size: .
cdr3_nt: TGCAGCGTTGGGCTACAGGAAAGCTCCTACAATGAGCAGTTCTTC
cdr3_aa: CSVGLQESSYNEQFF

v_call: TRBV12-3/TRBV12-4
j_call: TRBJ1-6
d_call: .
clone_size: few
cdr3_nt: TGTGCCAGCAGTCCCCGGGACCCCAGGCATTCACCCCTCCACTTT
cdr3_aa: CASSPRDPRHSPLHF

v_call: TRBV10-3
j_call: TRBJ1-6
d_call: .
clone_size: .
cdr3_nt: TGTGCCATCAGAGGCGATTTGAATTCACCCCTCCACTTT
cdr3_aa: CAIRGDLNSPLHF

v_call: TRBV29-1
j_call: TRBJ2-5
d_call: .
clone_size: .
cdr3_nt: TGCAGCGTTGAAGATCTCGGCCAGACCCAGTACTTC
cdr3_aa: CSVEDLGQTQYF

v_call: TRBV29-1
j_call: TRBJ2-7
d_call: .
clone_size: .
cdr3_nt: TGCAGCGTCACAGGGTTTTACGAGCAGTACTTC
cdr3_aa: CSVTGFYEQYF

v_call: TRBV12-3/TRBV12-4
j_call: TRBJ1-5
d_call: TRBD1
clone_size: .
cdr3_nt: TGTGCCAGCAGCGCAGCCTGGGACAGGGGACGAGGCAATCAGCCCCAGCATTTT
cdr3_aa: CASSAAWDRGRGNQPQHF

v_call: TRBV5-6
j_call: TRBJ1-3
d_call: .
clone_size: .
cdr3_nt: TGTGCCAGCAGCTTGCGGATGTCCAGGGCTGGAAACACCATATGTTTT
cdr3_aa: CASSLRMSRAGNTICF

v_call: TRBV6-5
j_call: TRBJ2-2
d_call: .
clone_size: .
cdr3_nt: TGTGCCAGCAGTTTACCTGGCACCGGGGAGCTGTTTTTT
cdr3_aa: CASSLPGTGELFF

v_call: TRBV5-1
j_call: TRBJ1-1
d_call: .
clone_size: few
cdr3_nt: TGCGCCAGCAGCTTGGATAGTGGCAGGGGAGGCCTGGCTTTCTTT
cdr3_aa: CASSLDSGRGGLAFF

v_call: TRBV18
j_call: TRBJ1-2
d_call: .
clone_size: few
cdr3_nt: TGTGCCAGCTCACCACGGGGATACTATGGCTACACCTTC
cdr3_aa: CASSPRGYYGYTF